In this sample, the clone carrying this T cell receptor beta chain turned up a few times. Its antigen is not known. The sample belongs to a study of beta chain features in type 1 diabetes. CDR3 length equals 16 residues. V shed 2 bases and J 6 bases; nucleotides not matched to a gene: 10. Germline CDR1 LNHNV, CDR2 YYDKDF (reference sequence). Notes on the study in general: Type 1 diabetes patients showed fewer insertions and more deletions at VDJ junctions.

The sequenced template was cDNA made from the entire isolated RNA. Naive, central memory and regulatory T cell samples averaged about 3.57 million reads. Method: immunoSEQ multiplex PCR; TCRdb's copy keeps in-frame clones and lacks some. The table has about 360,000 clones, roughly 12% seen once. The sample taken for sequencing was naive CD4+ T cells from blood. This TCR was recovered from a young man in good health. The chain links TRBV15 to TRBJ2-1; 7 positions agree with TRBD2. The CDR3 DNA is TGTGCCACCAGCAGACCCGCGTCGTGGGAGGGCAATGAGCAGTTCTTC. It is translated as CATSRPASWEGNEQFF.